Listed below are T cell receptor beta chains from one sample, sequenced in a study of blood T cell repertoires in COVID-19. Sequencing was performed with immunoSEQ multiplex PCR; in TCRdb, only in-frame clones are kept and a portion is missing. The profile covers about 350,000 clones, with about 90% appearing a single time and 1% taken by the ten largest. Sequenced material: PBMCs or T cells enriched from blood (not recorded which). All receptors derive from a woman under 40 who had been exposed to COVID-19. The CDR3 runs from the conserved cysteine through the conserved F or W. Each record gives: D gene, J gene, clone size, V gene, CDR3 DNA, CDR3 protein. A D gene is named only where the DNA matches it firmly. Size values are once, few and many counts, or a class for expanded clones, and some rows have none.

d_gene: TRBD1; j_gene: TRBJ2-7; abundance: -; v_gene: TRBV3-1/TRBV3-2; CDR3nt: TGTGCCAGCAGCCAAGAAGCCCTCCGCCCCCGGGACAGGGGCTGGGGGCAGTACTTC; CDR3aa: CASSQEALRPRDRGWGQYF
d_gene: -; j_gene: TRBJ1-4; abundance: -; v_gene: TRBV10-3; CDR3nt: TGTGCCATCAGTGAGTCGAATGGAGGTGAAAAACTGTTTTTT; CDR3aa: CAISESNGGEKLFF
d_gene: -; j_gene: TRBJ1-2; abundance: few; v_gene: TRBV11-2; CDR3nt: TGTGCCAGCCCAGGGGTCCACTATGGCTACACCTTC; CDR3aa: CASPGVHYGYTF
d_gene: -; j_gene: TRBJ1-4; abundance: -; v_gene: TRBV29-1; CDR3nt: TGCAGCGTTGAAAACTTGGGGGGGCCGGGGCGTGAAAAACTGTTTTTT; CDR3aa: CSVENLGGPGREKLFF
d_gene: TRBD2; j_gene: TRBJ2-5; abundance: -; v_gene: TRBV15; CDR3nt: TGTGCCACCAGCAGGGGGGAGACGAGCGGGATTAGCGAGACCCAGTACTTC; CDR3aa: CATSRGETSGISETQYF
d_gene: TRBD1; j_gene: TRBJ1-2; abundance: -; v_gene: TRBV28; CDR3nt: TGTGCCAGCACTCCAGGGGGGCCGCAGAAAGGCTACACCTTC; CDR3aa: CASTPGGPQKGYTF
d_gene: TRBD1; j_gene: TRBJ1-5; abundance: -; v_gene: TRBV27; CDR3nt: TGTGCCAGCAGTTCCCTACAGGGGGTTCATCAGCCCCAGCATTTT; CDR3aa: CASSSLQGVHQPQHF
d_gene: TRBD1; j_gene: TRBJ2-5; abundance: -; v_gene: TRBV5-8; CDR3nt: TGTGCCAGCAGCTTAGGACAGGGCCAAGAGACCCAGTACTTC; CDR3aa: CASSLGQGQETQYF
d_gene: TRBD1; j_gene: TRBJ1-6; abundance: -; v_gene: TRBV30; CDR3nt: TGTGCCTGGGGGGGACAGGCCTATTCACCCCTCCACTTT; CDR3aa: CAWGGQAYSPLHF
d_gene: -; j_gene: TRBJ2-5; abundance: -; v_gene: TRBV14; CDR3nt: TGTGCCAGCAGCCAAGATTCCGAGCAAGAGACCCAGTACTTC; CDR3aa: CASSQDSEQETQYF
d_gene: TRBD1; j_gene: TRBJ2-7; abundance: once; v_gene: TRBV5-4; CDR3nt: TGTGCCAGCAGCCCAGGACAGGGGGGCCTCTACGAGCAGTACTTC; CDR3aa: CASSPGQGGLYEQYF
d_gene: -; j_gene: TRBJ2-7; abundance: -; v_gene: TRBV28; CDR3nt: TGTGCCAGCATAGCGGATCACGAGCAGTACTTC; CDR3aa: CASIADHEQYF
d_gene: -; j_gene: TRBJ2-6; abundance: -; v_gene: TRBV27; CDR3nt: TGTGCCAGCACTTCCGGGTCTGGGGCCAACGTCCTGACTTTC; CDR3aa: CASTSGSGANVLTF
d_gene: TRBD2; j_gene: TRBJ2-7; abundance: once; v_gene: TRBV29-1; CDR3nt: TGCAGCGTCGAATCTAGCGGTAGCTCCTACGAGCAGTACTTC; CDR3aa: CSVESSGSSYEQYF
d_gene: -; j_gene: TRBJ2-5; abundance: -; v_gene: TRBV7-6; CDR3nt: TGTGCCAGCAGCCCAACGACTAGGGTCGAAGAGACCCAGTACTTC; CDR3aa: CASSPTTRVEETQYF
d_gene: TRBD1; j_gene: TRBJ1-2; abundance: -; v_gene: TRBV6-1; CDR3nt: TGTGCCAGCAGTGAACTACCTAGGACAGGGGAAGGCTACACCTTC; CDR3aa: CASSELPRTGEGYTF
d_gene: -; j_gene: TRBJ1-5; abundance: -; v_gene: TRBV5-6; CDR3nt: TGTGCCAGCAGCCGGCCATGGAAGGGGGATACTCAGCCCCAGCATTTT; CDR3aa: CASSRPWKGDTQPQHF
d_gene: TRBD2; j_gene: TRBJ2-1; abundance: -; v_gene: TRBV18; CDR3nt: TGTGCCAGCTCCCCACGGACTAGCTCAGGCAATGAGCAGTTCTTC; CDR3aa: CASSPRTSSGNEQFF
d_gene: TRBD2; j_gene: TRBJ2-1; abundance: -; v_gene: TRBV5-1; CDR3nt: TGCGCCAGCATACCGCTAGCGGGAGGCCTAAGTGAGCAGTTCTTC; CDR3aa: CASIPLAGGLSEQFF
d_gene: TRBD1; j_gene: TRBJ1-1; abundance: -; v_gene: TRBV12-3/TRBV12-4; CDR3nt: TGTGCCAGCTGGGGTACAGGGGCCACTGAAGCTTTCTTT; CDR3aa: CASWGTGATEAFF
d_gene: TRBD2; j_gene: TRBJ2-1; abundance: -; v_gene: TRBV2; CDR3nt: TGTGCCAGCAGGGACATAACTAGCGCCAGCTCCTACAATGAGCAGTTCTTC; CDR3aa: CASRDITSASSYNEQFF
d_gene: TRBD1; j_gene: TRBJ2-1; abundance: -; v_gene: TRBV15; CDR3nt: TGTGCCACCAGCAGGAGAGACAGGGGGGCTTACAATGAGCAGTTCTTC; CDR3aa: CATSRRDRGAYNEQFF
d_gene: -; j_gene: TRBJ2-7; abundance: -; v_gene: TRBV29-1; CDR3nt: TGCAGCGTTGAGGGACTCAGTACCTACGAGCAGTACTTC; CDR3aa: CSVEGLSTYEQYF
d_gene: -; j_gene: TRBJ1-3; abundance: -; v_gene: TRBV15; CDR3nt: TGTGCCACCAGCAGAGATTCCGCTGGAAACACCATATATTTT; CDR3aa: CATSRDSAGNTIYF